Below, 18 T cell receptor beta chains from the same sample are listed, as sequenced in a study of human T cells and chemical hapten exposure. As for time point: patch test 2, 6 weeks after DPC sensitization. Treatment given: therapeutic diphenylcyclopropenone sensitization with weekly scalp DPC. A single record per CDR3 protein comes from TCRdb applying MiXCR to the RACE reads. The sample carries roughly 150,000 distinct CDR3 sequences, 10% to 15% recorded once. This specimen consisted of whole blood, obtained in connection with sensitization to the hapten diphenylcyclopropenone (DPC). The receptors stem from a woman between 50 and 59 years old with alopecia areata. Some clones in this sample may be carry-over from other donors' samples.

The CDR3 DNA reads as TGTGCCAGCAGTCTAGCGGCCCCACCCCCCTACGAGCAGTACTTC. Its translation is CASSLAAPPPYEQYF. The chain combines TRBV28 with TRBJ2-7; 7 bases agree with TRBD2. V dropped 5 bases and J dropped 2; count of bases not matched to a gene: 9. The germline gives CDR1 MDHEN, CDR2 SYDVKM. CDR3 length: 15 amino acids.

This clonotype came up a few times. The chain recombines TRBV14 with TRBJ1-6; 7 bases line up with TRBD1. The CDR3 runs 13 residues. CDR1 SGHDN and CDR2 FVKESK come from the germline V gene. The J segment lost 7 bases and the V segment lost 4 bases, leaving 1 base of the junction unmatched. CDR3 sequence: CASSLTGNSPLHF. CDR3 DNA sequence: TGTGCCAGCAGCCTGACAGGGAATTCACCCCTCCACTTT.

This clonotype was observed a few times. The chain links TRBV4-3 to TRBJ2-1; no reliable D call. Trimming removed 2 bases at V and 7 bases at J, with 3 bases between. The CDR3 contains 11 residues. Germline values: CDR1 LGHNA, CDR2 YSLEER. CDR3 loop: CASSQHNEQFF. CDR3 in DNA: TGCGCCAGCAGCCAACATAATGAGCAGTTCTTC.

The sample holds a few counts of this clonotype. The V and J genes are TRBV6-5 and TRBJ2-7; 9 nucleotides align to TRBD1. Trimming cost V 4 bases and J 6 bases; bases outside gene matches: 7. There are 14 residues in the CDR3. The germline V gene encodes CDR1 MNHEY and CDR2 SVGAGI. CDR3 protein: CASSFLPGQGEQYF. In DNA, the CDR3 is TGTGCCAGCAGTTTCCTACCGGGACAGGGCGAGCAGTACTTC.

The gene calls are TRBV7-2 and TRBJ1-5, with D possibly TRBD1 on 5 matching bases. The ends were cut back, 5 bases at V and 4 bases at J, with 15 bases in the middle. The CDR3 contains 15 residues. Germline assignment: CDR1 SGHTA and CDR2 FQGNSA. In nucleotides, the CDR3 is TGTGCCAGCAGCAGAACGGGGCAGGGTAATCAGCCCCAGCATTTT. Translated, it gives CASSRTGQGNQPQHF.

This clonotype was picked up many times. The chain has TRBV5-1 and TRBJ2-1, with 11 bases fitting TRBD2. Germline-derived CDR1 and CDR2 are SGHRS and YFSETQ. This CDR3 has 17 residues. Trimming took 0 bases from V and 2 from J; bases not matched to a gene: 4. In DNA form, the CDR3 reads TGCGCCAGCAGCTTGGTGGCTAGCGGGAGGACCTACAATGAGCAGTTCTTC. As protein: CASSLVASGRTYNEQFF.

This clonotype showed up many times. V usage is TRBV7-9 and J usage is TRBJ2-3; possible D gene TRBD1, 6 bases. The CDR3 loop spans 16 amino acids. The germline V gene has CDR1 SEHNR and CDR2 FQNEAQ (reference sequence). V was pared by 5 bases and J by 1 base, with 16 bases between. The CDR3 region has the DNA TGTGCCAGCAGCACCTCAGGGGCTACGGGCACAGATACGCAGTATTTT. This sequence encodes CASSTSGATGTDTQYF.

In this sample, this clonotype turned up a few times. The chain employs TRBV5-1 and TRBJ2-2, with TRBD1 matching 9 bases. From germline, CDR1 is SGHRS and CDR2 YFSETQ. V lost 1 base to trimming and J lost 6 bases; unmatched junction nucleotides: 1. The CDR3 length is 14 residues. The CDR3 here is CASSLTGGPGELFF. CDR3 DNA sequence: TGCGCCAGCAGCTTGACAGGGGGCCCCGGGGAGCTGTTTTTT.

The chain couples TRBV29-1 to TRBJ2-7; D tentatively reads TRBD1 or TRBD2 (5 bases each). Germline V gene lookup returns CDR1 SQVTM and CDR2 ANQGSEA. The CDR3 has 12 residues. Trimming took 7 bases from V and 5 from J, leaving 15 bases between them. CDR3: CSARSGSDEQYF. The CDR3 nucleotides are TGCAGCGCTCGCTCAGGGAGCGACGAGCAGTACTTC.

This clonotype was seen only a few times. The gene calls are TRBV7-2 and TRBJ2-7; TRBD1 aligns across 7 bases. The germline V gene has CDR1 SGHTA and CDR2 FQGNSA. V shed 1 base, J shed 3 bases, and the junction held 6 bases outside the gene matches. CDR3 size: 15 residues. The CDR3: CASSLGGQPLYEQYF. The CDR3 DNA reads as TGTGCCAGCAGCTTAGGGGGACAGCCTCTCTACGAGCAGTACTTC.

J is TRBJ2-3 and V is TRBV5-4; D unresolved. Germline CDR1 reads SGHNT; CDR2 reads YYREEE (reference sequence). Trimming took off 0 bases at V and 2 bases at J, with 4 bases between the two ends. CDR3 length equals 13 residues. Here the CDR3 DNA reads TGTGCCAGCAGCTTGGTCAACACAGATACGCAGTATTTT. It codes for CASSLVNTDTQYF.

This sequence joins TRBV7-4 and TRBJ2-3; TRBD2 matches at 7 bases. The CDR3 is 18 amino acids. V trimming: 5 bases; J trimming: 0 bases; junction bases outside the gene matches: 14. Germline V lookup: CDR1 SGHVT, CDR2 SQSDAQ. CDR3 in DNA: TGTGCCAGCAGCCCACCGGGACGGGAGGATGCCAGCACAGATACGCAGTATTTT. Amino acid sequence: CASSPPGREDASTDTQYF. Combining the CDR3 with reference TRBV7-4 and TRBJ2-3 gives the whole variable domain GAGVSQSPRYKVAKRGRDVALRCDSISGHVTLYWYRQTLGQGSEVLTYSQSDAQRDKSGRPSGRFSAERPERSVSTLKIQRTEQGDSAVYLCASSPPGREDASTDTQYFGPGTRLTVL.

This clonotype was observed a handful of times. This CDR3 is CASSLSGTGRHEQYF. For the CDR3, the DNA is TGTGCCAGCAGTCTCTCCGGGACAGGGAGGCACGAGCAGTACTTC. The chain combines TRBV28 with TRBJ2-7; 9 bases map to TRBD1. Germline V gene lookup returns CDR1 MDHEN and CDR2 SYDVKM. The length of the CDR3 is 15 residues. V lost 5 bases and J lost 5; bases outside the gene matches: 10.

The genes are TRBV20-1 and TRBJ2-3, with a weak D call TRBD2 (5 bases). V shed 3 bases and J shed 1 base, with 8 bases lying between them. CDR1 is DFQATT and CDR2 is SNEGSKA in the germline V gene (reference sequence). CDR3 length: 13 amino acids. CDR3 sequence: CSASGKGTDTQYF. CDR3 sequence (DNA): TGCAGTGCTAGCGGGAAAGGCACAGATACGCAGTATTTT.

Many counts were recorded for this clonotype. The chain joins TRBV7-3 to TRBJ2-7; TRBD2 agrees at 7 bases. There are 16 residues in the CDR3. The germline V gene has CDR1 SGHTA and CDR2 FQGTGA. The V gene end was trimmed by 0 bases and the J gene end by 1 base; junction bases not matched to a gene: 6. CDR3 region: CASSLTRASGSYEQYF. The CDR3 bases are TGTGCCAGCAGCTTAACCCGGGCTAGCGGTTCCTACGAGCAGTACTTC. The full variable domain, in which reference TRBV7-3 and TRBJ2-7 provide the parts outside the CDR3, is GAGVSQTPSNKVTEKGKYVELRCDPISGHTALYWYRQSLGQGPEFLIYFQGTGAADDSGLPNDRFFAVRPEGSVSTLKIQRTERGDSAVYLCASSLTRASGSYEQYFGPGTRLTVT.

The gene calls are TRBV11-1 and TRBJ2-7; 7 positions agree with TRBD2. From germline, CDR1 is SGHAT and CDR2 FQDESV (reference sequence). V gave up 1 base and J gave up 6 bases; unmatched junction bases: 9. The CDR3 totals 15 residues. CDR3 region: CASSLGTSQLGEQYF. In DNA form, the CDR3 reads TGTGCCAGCAGCTTAGGGACTAGTCAACTGGGCGAGCAGTACTTC.

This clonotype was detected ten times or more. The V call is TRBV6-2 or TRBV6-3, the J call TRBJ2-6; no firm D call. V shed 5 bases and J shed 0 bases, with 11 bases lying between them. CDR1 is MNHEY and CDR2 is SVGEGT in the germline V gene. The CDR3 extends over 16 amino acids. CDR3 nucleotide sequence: TGTGCCAGCAGTCACACCCCGGTCTCTGGGGCCAACGTCCTGACTTTC. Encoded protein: CASSHTPVSGANVLTF.

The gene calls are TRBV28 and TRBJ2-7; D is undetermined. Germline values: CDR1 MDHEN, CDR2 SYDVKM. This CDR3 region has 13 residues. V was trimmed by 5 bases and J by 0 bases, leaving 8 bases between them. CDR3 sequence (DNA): TGTGCCAGCAGTACCACGGACTCCTACGAGCAGTACTTC. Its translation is CASSTTDSYEQYF.